This T cell receptor (beta chain) was sequenced for a study of blood T cell repertoires in COVID-19. Study background: The study drew acute and convalescent COVID-19 samples from the United States, Italy and Spain. Sample material is recorded as cDNA or gDNA derived from T cells, B-cell-depleted T cells, or PBMCs.

In the original analysis: Nucleated cell counts were estimated from reference gene primer amplification. TCRdb's copy holds only in-frame clones and misses some; the assay was immunoSEQ multiplex PCR. D and trimming come from the DNA, and the V and J calls and clone size come from that table. This table holds some 130,000 clones, around 80% found once. Sequencing was carried out using peripheral blood. This TCR was sampled from a man at least 80 years old with acute or convalescent COVID-19.

DNA of the CDR3: TGTGCCAGCAGTGGCGGGACAGGCATCGAGCAGTTCTTC. This encodes CASSGGTGIEQFF. This chain joins TRBV2 and TRBJ2-1; TRBD1 aligns across 8 bases. This CDR3 has 13 amino acids. The V gene end was trimmed by 4 bases and the J gene end by 10 bases; junction bases not matched to a gene: 6. Per germline, CDR1 SNHLY and CDR2 FYNNEI. The whole variable domain, filled in from reference TRBV2 and TRBJ2-1, reads EPEVTQTPSHQVTQMGQEVILRCVPISNHLYFYWYRQILGQKVEFLVSFYNNEISEKSEIFDDQFSVERPDGSNFTLKIRSTKLEDSAMYFCASSGGTGIEQFFGPGTRLTVL.